A single sample is the source of the 21 T cell receptor beta chains below, sequenced in a study of shared clonotypes between healthy human individuals. Cells designated naive CD8 were CD45RO-negative and were positively selected for CCR7, with terminally differentiated effector memory CD45RA+ cells excluded. The protocol was immunoSEQ multiplex PCR, while the TCRdb copy is restricted to in-frame clones and leaves out a portion. The repertoire holds about 2,100,000 clones, with about 93% as singletons. What was sequenced was naive CD8+ T cells from PBMCs. The receptors here all came from a man aged 18 to 29 in good health. Some clones in this sample may be carry-over from other donors' samples.

This clone was recorded once. The chain carries TRBV5-1 and TRBJ2-1; TRBD1 agrees at 9 bases. CDR3 length equals 15 residues. Germline V gene lookup returns CDR1 SGHRS and CDR2 YFSETQ. V lost 4 bases, J lost 4 bases, and 6 bases stayed unmatched. CDR3 DNA sequence: TGCGCCAGCAGCGGGGGGACAGGGATTTACAATGAGCAGTTCTTC. This encodes CASSGGTGIYNEQFF.

The V and J genes are TRBV7-9 and TRBJ2-1; D may be TRBD1 (6 bases). Germline V gene lookup returns CDR1 SEHNR and CDR2 FQNEAQ (reference sequence). V lost 1 base and J lost 0, with 10 bases in between. The CDR3 has 16 amino acids. CDR3: CASSLGQGSSYNEQFF. Here the CDR3 DNA reads TGTGCCAGCAGCTTAGGTCAGGGGAGCTCCTACAATGAGCAGTTCTTC.

This chain uses TRBV7-9 with TRBJ2-4; D may be TRBD1 or TRBD2 (6 bases each). This CDR3 comprises 18 residues. In germline, CDR1 is SEHNR, CDR2 FQNEAQ (reference sequence). V shed 3 bases and J shed 3 bases, with 21 bases lying between them. CDR3 residues: CASSFASKGGADKNIQYF. In DNA form, the CDR3 reads TGTGCCAGCAGCTTCGCCTCAAAGGGGGGCGCCGACAAAAACATTCAGTACTTC.

The chain joins TRBV27 to TRBJ1-2; D is unclear. Germline V gene sequence: CDR1 MNHEY, CDR2 SMNVEV (reference sequence). This CDR3 has 14 residues. Trimming took off 2 bases at V and 2 bases at J, with 9 bases between the two ends. The CDR3 coding sequence is TGTGCCAGCAGTTTAAACGGGAGAAACTATGGCTACACCTTC. It encodes CASSLNGRNYGYTF.

This chain links TRBV14 with TRBJ2-3; 8 nucleotides align to TRBD2. CDR1 is SGHDN, CDR2 FVKESK, per germline. V was pared by 0 bases and J by 5 bases, with 10 bases of the junction left unmatched. CDR3 length: 17 amino acids. CDR3 in DNA: TGTGCCAGCAGCCAAGATCGGCAGCGGGAGACGGTAGATACGCAGTATTTT. Residues: CASSQDRQRETVDTQYF. The full variable domain, in which reference TRBV14 and TRBJ2-3 provide the parts outside the CDR3, is EAGVTQFPSHSVIEKGQTVTLRCDPISGHDNLYWYRRVMGKEIKFLLHFVKESKQDESGMPNNRFLAERTGGTYSTLKVQPAELEDSGVYFCASSQDRQRETVDTQYFGPGTRLTVL.

This CDR3 reads CASSRRTSGSRKDEQFF. The CDR3 coding sequence is TGTGCCAGCAGCCGCCGGACTAGCGGGAGCAGGAAGGATGAGCAGTTCTTC. The chain has TRBV7-6 and TRBJ2-1; the match to TRBD2 covers 13 bases. Germline V CDR1 and CDR2: SGHVS, FNYEAQ. CDR3 length: 17 residues. V gave up 5 bases and J gave up 8 bases; unmatched junction bases: 12.

The rearrangement joins TRBV4-1 to TRBJ2-1; TRBD2 matches at 9 bases. This CDR3 is built from 15 residues. V lost 1 base, J lost 5 bases, and 3 bases stayed unmatched. Looked up from germline, CDR1 is MGHRA and CDR2 is YSYEKL. The CDR3: CASSQVVAGDNEQFF. The CDR3 region has the DNA TGCGCCAGCAGCCAAGTTGTAGCGGGAGACAATGAGCAGTTCTTC.

The chain uses TRBV19 and TRBJ2-3; D is unresolved. This CDR3 has 14 residues. Trimming shortened V by 2 bases and J by 6 bases, and 12 bases separated the two germline ends. Germline V gene lookup returns CDR1 LNHDA and CDR2 SQIVND (reference sequence). CDR3 sequence: CASSIPGPRDTQYF. The CDR3, as DNA: TGTGCCAGTAGTATACCCGGGCCCCGGGATACGCAGTATTTT.

The rearrangement joins TRBV9 to TRBJ2-2; 10 positions match TRBD2. The V gene end was trimmed by 3 bases and the J gene end by 1 base; junction bases not matched to a gene: 0. The length of the CDR3 is 15 residues. CDR1 and CDR2 (germline): SGDLS, YYNGEE. Here the CDR3 reads CASSASGGNTGELFF. CDR3 nucleotide sequence: TGTGCCAGCAGCGCTAGCGGGGGGAACACCGGGGAGCTGTTTTTT.

The rearrangement links TRBV28 to TRBJ1-1, with a weak D call TRBD1 (5 bases). Trimming stripped 6 bases from V and 5 bases from J, with 19 bases between. The CDR3 has 15 amino acids. CDR1 and CDR2 from the germline V gene are MDHEN and SYDVKM. The CDR3 coding sequence is TGTGCCAGCAGCACCTACCCCCGTCGGGGGACTGAAGCTTTCTTT. It yields the protein CASSTYPRRGTEAFF.

This sequence joins TRBV5-1 and TRBJ2-2, with D unclear. Germline V gene data show CDR1 as SGHRS and CDR2 as YFSETQ. This CDR3 region has 14 residues. Between the trimmed V and J ends, which lost 5 bases and 0 bases, there was a span of 8 bases. CDR3 in amino acids: CASRDLANTGELFF. CDR3 bases: TGCGCCAGCAGGGACCTCGCGAACACCGGGGAGCTGTTTTTT.

This chain links TRBV7-2 with TRBJ2-3; possibly TRBD1 for D (5 bases). Germline lookup yields CDR1 SGHTA and CDR2 FQGNSA. The CDR3 spans 15 residues. The V gene lost 6 bases and the J gene lost 2 bases, with 15 bases spanning the gap. DNA for the CDR3: TGTGCCAGCAGACCTGTCCAGGGAAACACAGATACGCAGTATTTT. It encodes CASRPVQGNTDTQYF.

The V call is TRBV7-9, the J call TRBJ2-5; TRBD1 aligns across 11 bases. The length of the CDR3 is 15 residues. Germline CDR1 and CDR2: SEHNR and FQNEAQ (reference sequence). The junction had 4 bases not matched to a gene; V was cut back by 5 bases and J by 2 bases. CDR3 coding DNA: TGTGCCAGCAGCCTCCGGGACAGGGGGCAAGAGACCCAGTACTTC. It translates to CASSLRDRGQETQYF. Supplemented by reference TRBV7-9 and TRBJ2-5, the full variable domain reads DTGVSQNPRHKITKRGQNVTFRCDPISEHNRLYWYRQTLGQGPEFLTYFQNEAQLEKSRLLSDRFSAERPKGSFSTLEIQRTEQGDSAMYLCASSLRDRGQETQYFGPGTRLLVL.

The chain combines TRBV4-3 with TRBJ2-3; D may be TRBD2 (5 bases). The germline V and J ends were trimmed by 1 base and 0 bases, with 11 bases remaining between them. The CDR3 loop spans 16 amino acids. The germline V gene encodes CDR1 LGHNA and CDR2 YSLEER. The CDR3 region has the DNA TGCGCCAGCAGCCAAGGGTACGGGAAAAGCACAGATACGCAGTATTTT. It specifies CASSQGYGKSTDTQYF.

As for this clone: Other DNA sequences in the same sample also yield this CDR3. The chain joins TRBV29-1 to TRBJ2-7; D may be TRBD2 (6 bases). Germline-derived CDR1 and CDR2 are SQVTM and ANQGSEA. V was trimmed by 4 bases and J by 1 base, leaving 11 bases between them. This CDR3 is built from 13 residues. The CDR3: CSVAGTDSYEQYF. The CDR3 DNA sequence: TGCAGCGTTGCCGGGACTGATTCCTACGAGCAGTACTTC.

The chain combines TRBV6-5 with TRBJ1-4; maybe TRBD1 (5 bases). This CDR3 is built from 14 residues. Trimming took off 1 base at V and 8 bases at J, with 11 bases between the two ends. Germline V gene lookup returns CDR1 MNHEY and CDR2 SVGAGI. CDR3 residues: CASSYYGATEKLFF. The CDR3 DNA is TGTGCCAGCAGTTACTACGGGGCGACCGAAAAACTGTTTTTT.

The V and J genes are TRBV4-2 and TRBJ2-7, with 8 bases lining up with TRBD2. Germline V gene data show CDR1 as LGHNA and CDR2 as YNFKEQ. The CDR3 is 18 residues long. J gave up 6 bases and V 0 bases, and 16 bases lay outside the gene matches. The CDR3 loop is CASSQDRGGLAGWAEQYF. CDR3 sequence (DNA): TGTGCCAGCAGCCAAGATCGGGGGGGGTTAGCGGGATGGGCCGAGCAGTACTTC.

This clone was counted only a few times. Other DNA sequences in this specimen translate into the identical CDR3. This rearrangement joins TRBV27 to TRBJ2-7; D gene uncertain. The CDR3 is 14 amino acids. The germline V gene encodes CDR1 MNHEY and CDR2 SMNVEV (reference sequence). The V and J ends lost 2 bases and 0 bases respectively, with 8 bases between them. The CDR3 sequence is CASSLRASSYEQYF. The CDR3 nucleotides are TGTGCCAGCAGTTTAAGGGCTAGCTCCTACGAGCAGTACTTC.

The chain is built from TRBV19 and TRBJ2-2; weak D call: TRBD2 (5 bases). Germline assignment: CDR1 LNHDA and CDR2 SQIVND (reference sequence). This CDR3 has 12 amino acids. Trimming pared 5 bases from V and 4 bases from J, leaving 5 bases between. The CDR3 DNA reads as TGTGCCAGTAGTGGACTCACCGGGGAGCTGTTTTTT. This codes for CASSGLTGELFF.

The V gene is TRBV4-3, the J gene TRBJ2-7; 9 bases align to TRBD2. Germline CDR1 and CDR2: LGHNA and YSLEER. The V and J ends lost 1 base and 0 bases, in that order; junction bases with no gene match: 4. The CDR3 has 16 residues. The chain's CDR3 is CASSQAWTSDSYEQYF. The CDR3, as DNA: TGCGCCAGCAGCCAAGCGTGGACTAGCGACTCCTACGAGCAGTACTTC.

The rearrangement links TRBV25-1 to TRBJ2-7; D is unclear. Germline V lookup: CDR1 MGHDK, CDR2 SYGVNS. This CDR3 contains 12 residues. V lost 7 bases to trimming and J lost 2 bases, with 9 bases between them. This chain's CDR3 is CASNSITYEQYF. As DNA, the CDR3 is TGTGCCAGCAATTCCATTACCTACGAGCAGTACTTC.